This is a list of T cell receptor beta chains from one sample in a study of blood T cell repertoires in COVID-19. Sequenced by immunoSEQ multiplex PCR; TCRdb stores in-frame clones only, minus some. Here the sample spans some 130,000 clones, about 78% being singletons. Material: peripheral blood. These receptors all come from a man in his 60s who had recovered from COVID-19. CDR3s include the opening cysteine and the closing phenylalanine or tryptophan.

CDR3 protein: CASSEGRVFGELFF
V gene: TRBV13

CDR3 protein: CATTRTGANTEAFF
V gene: TRBV24-1

CDR3 protein: CASSPAGGRNEQFF
V gene: TRBV5-4

CDR3 protein: CASSGGTAYEQYF
V gene: TRBV18

CDR3 protein: CASSAFVGVPNYGYTF
V gene: TRBV6-4

CDR3 protein: CASSPGQGGSRELFF
V gene: TRBV6-5

CDR3 protein: CASSSRTGGNTEAFF
V gene: TRBV18

CDR3 protein: CATPPRGPLVTEAFF
V gene: TRBV15

CDR3 protein: CASSPDRGSKNIQYF
V gene: TRBV18

CDR3 protein: CASRQGAGGYQETQYF
V gene: TRBV4-2

CDR3 protein: CASNGEGRRKDTQYF
V gene: TRBV5-1

CDR3 protein: CASSLYVIGLAGGGEQFF
V gene: TRBV7-2

CDR3 protein: CAISSGGGRGTGELFF
V gene: TRBV10-3

CDR3 protein: CSVKSSSGANVLTF
V gene: TRBV29-1

CDR3 protein: CASSPRGFSGNTIYF
V gene: TRBV27

CDR3 protein: CASSTTGHTEAFF
V gene: TRBV28

CDR3 protein: CASSYRDRGLGQYF
V gene: TRBV28

CDR3 protein: CASSTRVNYGYTF
V gene: TRBV19

CDR3 protein: CASSPAGGSNQPQHF
V gene: TRBV18

CDR3 protein: CASSQVGQGGNPYGYTF
V gene: TRBV3-1/TRBV3-2

CDR3 protein: CASSPGQGFSPLHF
V gene: TRBV19

CDR3 protein: CASTQGWGSYGYTF
V gene: TRBV6-5

CDR3 protein: CASSLTVISSGNTIYF
V gene: TRBV7-2

CDR3 protein: CASSGASGGQRGETQYF
V gene: TRBV4-3

CDR3 protein: CASSLQDEQYF
V gene: TRBV3-1/TRBV3-2